This T cell receptor beta chain came from a study of T-cell reconstitution after alpha-beta-depleted transplantation in children listed by TCRdb under 2016. Regarding the research as a whole: The study quantitatively tracked T-cell immune reconstitution after TCRalphabeta/CD19-depleted allogeneic hematopoietic cell transplantation in children using TCR repertoire profiling. Paper-wide results and their limitations: Hyperexpanded clone frequencies declined over subsequent months; after one year, T-cell counts and TCRbeta diversity were mostly attributed to newly produced T cells. The high TCRbeta diversity at day 60 in some patients was ascribed to recipient T cells and intrathymic progenitors that had survived conditioning. About two months after transplant, the apparently early recovery of alphabetaT-cell counts reportedly depended on just several hundred clones that had expanded rapidly and came from non-depleted graft cells.

To note about this clonotype: Its antigen specificity is not known. No clone much larger than this one lies a single base away; base qualities are absent.

Libraries were constructed by PCR. The sample was run on an Illumina HiSeq 2500. To normalize quantification of the TCRbeta repertoire, the TCR libraries were built with molecular barcoding that relied on unique molecular identifiers. In TCRdb, the public reads were trimmed at Q25 with fastp and aligned with MiXCR, with productive beta chains retained. A single entry per CDR3 protein holds the most common genes and DNA from its merged rows. The sample table holds about 590,000 distinct CDR3 sequences, of which 10% to 15% were seen once. 2.2% of the sample goes to the ten largest clones. What this sample's treatment or condition label stands for: allogeneic hematopoietic cell transplantation with graft depleted of TCRalphabeta T cells and CD19 B cells. The transplant recipients were children given TCRalphabeta/CD19-depleted allogeneic hematopoietic cell grafts. V loses 5 bases at its end and J loses 1 base; junction bases beyond the gene matches: 5. The germline V gene yields SGHTA for CDR1 and FQGNSA for CDR2. The CDR3 goes from the cysteine to the phenylalanine over 16 residues. Of the read, only the CDR3 DNA is kept; its 48 bases are in frame from base 1.

The sequenced sample was PBMCs, mostly from graft donor cells, obtained 360 days after TCRalphabeta/CD19-depleted stem cell transplant. The source is a male patient aged 10 to 17 who had a stem cell transplant for acute myeloid leukemia, so the T cells may come from the graft donor. The V and J genes are TRBV7-2 and TRBJ2-5, and 12 junction bases match TRBD1. The CDR3 amino acid sequence is: CASSPRDRGRQETQYF. The nucleotide sequence reads as follows: TGTGCCAGCAGCCCCCGGGACAGGGGGCGCCAAGAGACCCAGTACTTC.